One T cell receptor beta chain is described in this entry. Its antigen is not known. These data originate in a study of identical twins. TCRdb re-called the 5' RACE reads with MiXCR, one entry per CDR3 protein. Among about 470,000 distinct CDR3 sequences listed, 24% were seen once. Overall study findings and caveats: For cord blood, abundant beta clonotypes had fewer insertions, unlike memory repertoires, which showed none.

The CDR3 is 13 residues long. The germline V and J ends were trimmed by 5 bases and 0 bases, with 8 bases remaining between them. Germline lookup yields CDR1 SGHTA and CDR2 FQGTGA. This same sample was also taken into another study, of T cells expressing NK-cell markers. That paper states: HCMV specificity of the expanded NKG2C+ T cell clones stayed unclear.

The rearrangement links TRBV7-3 to TRBJ2-7; maybe TRBD1 (5 bases). This receptor was taken from a woman younger than 35 in good health. Sequenced material: CD4+ T cells sorted from blood. Written as DNA, the CDR3 is TGTGCCAGCAGCGAACAGGCCTCCTACGAGCAGTACTTC. This codes for CASSEQASYEQYF.